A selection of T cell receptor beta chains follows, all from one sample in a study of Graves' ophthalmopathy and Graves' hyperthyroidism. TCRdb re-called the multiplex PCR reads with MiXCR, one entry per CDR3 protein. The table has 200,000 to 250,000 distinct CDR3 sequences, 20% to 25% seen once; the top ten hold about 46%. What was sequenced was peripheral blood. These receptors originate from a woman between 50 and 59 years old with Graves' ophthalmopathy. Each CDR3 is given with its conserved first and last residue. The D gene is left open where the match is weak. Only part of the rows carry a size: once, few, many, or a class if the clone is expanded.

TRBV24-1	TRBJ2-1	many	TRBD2	CATSDGGLNEQFF	TGTGCCACCAGTGATGGGGGACTAAATGAGCAGTTCTTC
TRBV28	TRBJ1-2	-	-	CASSQAGVRYGYTF	TGTGCCAGCAGCCAGGCCGGGGTCCGGTATGGCTACACCTTC
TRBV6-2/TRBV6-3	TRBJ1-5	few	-	CASSPRQVYSNQPQHF	TGTGCCAGCAGCCCTCGACAGGTTTATAGCAATCAGCCCCAGCATTTT
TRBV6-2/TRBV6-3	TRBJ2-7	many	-	CATTPPLNTYEQYF	TGTGCCACTACCCCCCCACTAAACACCTACGAGCAGTACTTC
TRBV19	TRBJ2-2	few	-	CASSIAPNTGELFF	TGTGCCAGTAGTATAGCGCCGAACACCGGGGAGCTGTTTTTT
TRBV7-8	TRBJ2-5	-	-	CASSLRETQETQHF	TGTGCCAGCAGCTTACGGGAGACCCAAGAGACCCAGCACTTC
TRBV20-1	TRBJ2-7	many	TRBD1	CSARGDRGGYEQYF	TGCAGTGCCAGAGGGGACAGGGGAGGCTACGAGCAGTACTTC
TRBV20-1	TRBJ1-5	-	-	CSARDWSGGNQPQHF	TGCAGTGCTAGAGACTGGAGCGGGGGGAATCAGCCCCAGCATTTT
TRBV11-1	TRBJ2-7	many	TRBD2	CASSLAPHRPGPGLAGYEQYF	TGTGCCAGCAGCTTAGCTCCCCACCGTCCGGGGCCCGGACTAGCGGGGTACGAGCAGTACTTC
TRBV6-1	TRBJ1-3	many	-	CASSEHTDGNTIYF	TGTGCCAGCAGTGAACACACAGATGGAAACACCATATATTTT
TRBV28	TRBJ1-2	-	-	CASRISGRGGYTF	TGTGCCAGCAGGATATCGGGGCGAGGGGGCTACACCTTC
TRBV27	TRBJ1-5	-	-	CASSLSDNGNQPQHF	TGTGCCAGCAGTTTATCGGACAACGGCAATCAGCCCCAGCATTTT
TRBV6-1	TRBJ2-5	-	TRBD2	CASQRDGGTRQETQYF	TGTGCCAGCCAACGGGACGGGGGGACCCGTCAGGAGACCCAGTACTTC
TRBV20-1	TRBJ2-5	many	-	CSAVEPSGETQYF	TGCAGTGCCGTAGAGCCCTCAGGAGAGACCCAGTACTTC
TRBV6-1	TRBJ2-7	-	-	CASSEAASSGYEQYF	TGTGCCAGCAGTGAAGCGGCCAGCTCGGGCTACGAGCAGTACTTC
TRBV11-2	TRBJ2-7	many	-	CASSPDRSSYEQYF	TGTGCCAGCAGCCCAGACAGGAGCTCCTACGAGCAGTACTTC
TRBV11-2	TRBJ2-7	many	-	CASSRGTTYYEQYF	TGTGCCAGCAGCAGAGGGACGACCTACTACGAGCAGTACTTC
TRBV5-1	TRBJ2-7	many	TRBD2	CASSLRTSGEQYF	TGCGCCAGCAGCTTGAGGACTAGCGGCGAGCAGTACTTC
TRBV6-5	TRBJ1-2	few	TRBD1	CASSNPGQGSRGYTF	TGTGCCAGCAGTAATCCGGGACAGGGATCGAGAGGCTACACCTTC
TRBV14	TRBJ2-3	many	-	CASSQERDSVTDTQYF	TGTGCCAGCAGCCAAGAGAGGGACTCTGTCACAGATACGCAGTATTTT
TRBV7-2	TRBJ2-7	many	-	CASGPFSYEQYF	TGTGCCAGCGGACCTTTCTCCTACGAGCAGTACTTC
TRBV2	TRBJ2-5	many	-	CASSLRDKYF	TGTGCCAGCAGTCTAAGGGACAAGTACTTC
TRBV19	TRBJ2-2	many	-	CASSLIVGTGELFF	TGTGCCAGTAGTTTAATAGTAGGCACCGGGGAGCTGTTTTTT
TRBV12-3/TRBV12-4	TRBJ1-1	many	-	CASSPRPGDTEAFF	TGTGCCAGCAGCCCCAGACCGGGGGATACTGAAGCTTTCTTT
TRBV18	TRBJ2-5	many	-	CASSPSGPPQETQYF	TGTGCCAGCTCACCTTCCGGGCCACCCCAAGAGACCCAGTACTTC
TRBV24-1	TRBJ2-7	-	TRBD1	CATSDPGQGVYEQYF	TGTGCCACCAGTGATCCGGGACAGGGGGTCTACGAGCAGTACTTC
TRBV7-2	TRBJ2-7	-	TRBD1	CASSLVTGILYEQYF	TGTGCCAGCAGCTTGGTGACAGGGATTCTATACGAGCAGTACTTC
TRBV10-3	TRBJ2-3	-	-	CAINYGGTSTDTQYF	TGTGCCATCAACTACGGGGGAACTAGTACAGATACGCAGTATTTT
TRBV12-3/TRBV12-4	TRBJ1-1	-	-	CASRPDREAFF	TGTGCCAGCAGACCCGACAGAGAAGCTTTCTTT
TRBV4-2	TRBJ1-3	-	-	CASSHDPIGGSGNTIYF	TGTGCCAGCAGCCACGACCCGATCGGGGGCTCTGGAAACACCATATATTTT
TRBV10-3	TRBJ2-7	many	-	CAITPDSGPYEQYF	TGTGCCATCACTCCGGACTCAGGGCCCTACGAGCAGTACTTC
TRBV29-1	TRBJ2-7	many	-	CSVWDPGEQYF	TGCAGCGTTTGGGACCCTGGCGAGCAGTACTTC